The 25 T cell receptor beta chains listed next were all sequenced from one sample in a study of blood T cell repertoires in COVID-19. The data were produced by immunoSEQ multiplex PCR, yet TCRdb's version contains in-frame clones alone and is incomplete. The sample holds approximately 290,000 clones, about 89% seen once. The sequenced sample was peripheral blood. The receptors originated from a man aged 25 to 40 with acute or convalescent COVID-19.

The chain is built from TRBV7-8 and TRBJ2-7, with D tentatively TRBD1 (6 bases). V was shortened by 4 bases and J by 2 bases, with 15 bases between the two germline ends. This CDR3 comprises 15 residues. The germline CDR1 and CDR2 sequences are SGHVS and FQNEAQ. The CDR3, as DNA: TGTGCCAGCAGCTCAAGCAGGGGTTACGCCTACGAGCAGTACTTC. Its translation: CASSSSRGYAYEQYF.

This clone is a singleton in its sample. The V call is TRBV6-5, the J call TRBJ1-5; TRBD1 is a possible D gene (5 bases). Germline values: CDR1 MNHEY, CDR2 SVGAGI. The CDR3 contains 14 residues. Trimming shortened V by 6 bases and J by 3 bases, and 12 bases separated the two germline ends. CDR3 nucleotides: TGTGCCAGCAGGGGGGGACGGTACAATCAGCCCCAGCATTTT. It specifies CASRGGRYNQPQHF.

The CDR3 here is CASSLGQVISEAFF. In nucleotides, the CDR3 is TGCGCCAGCAGCCTGGGACAGGTTATTTCTGAAGCTTTCTTT. The chain has TRBV5-1 and TRBJ1-1; 8 bases line up with TRBD1. The CDR3 runs to 14 residues. The J segment lost 6 bases and the V segment lost 4 bases, leaving 8 bases of the junction unmatched. Per the germline V gene, CDR1 is SGHRS and CDR2 is YFSETQ.

This clone showed up just once. The gene calls are TRBV28 and TRBJ1-6; D may be TRBD1 (6 bases). Trimming removed 5 bases from V and 7 bases from J, with 18 bases in between. The CDR3 spans 16 residues. In germline, CDR1 is MDHEN, CDR2 SYDVKM. The CDR3 spells CASSRVGGFRNSPLHF. The CDR3 nucleotides are TGTGCCAGCAGTCGCGTAGGGGGTTTTAGGAATTCACCCCTCCACTTT.

The V call is TRBV6-4, the J call TRBJ2-1; TRBD2 matches at 7 bases. CDR1 MRHNA and CDR2 SNTAGT come from the germline V gene. V lost 6 bases, J lost 6 bases, and 11 bases stayed unmatched. This CDR3 spans 15 amino acids. CDR3: CASSQLARLGNEQFF. The CDR3 DNA sequence: TGTGCCAGCAGCCAACTAGCGAGGTTAGGCAATGAGCAGTTCTTC.

The chain carries TRBV6-1 and TRBJ1-5; D unclear. The CDR3 totals 15 residues. The V gene lost 2 bases and the J gene lost 4 bases, with 12 bases spanning the gap. The V gene's germline CDR1 is MNHNS and CDR2 SASEGT. The CDR3 reads CASSESTLGNQPQHF. CDR3 DNA sequence: TGTGCCAGCAGTGAATCGACTTTGGGTAATCAGCCCCAGCATTTT.

The J gene is TRBJ2-7, the V gene TRBV3-1 (or the pseudogene TRBV3-2); 8 bases agree with TRBD1. The CDR3 extends over 14 amino acids. The V and J ends lost 3 bases and 1 base, in that order; junction bases with no gene match: 2. Germline CDR1 and CDR2: LGHDT and YNNKEL (reference sequence). CDR3 residues: CASSHGQGSYEQYF. DNA of the CDR3: TGTGCCAGCAGCCACGGACAGGGATCCTACGAGCAGTACTTC.

This chain connects TRBV19 to TRBJ1-5, with TRBD1 matching 7 bases. The CDR3 has 13 amino acids. V lost 2 bases and J lost 7; bases outside the gene matches: 2. The germline CDR1 and CDR2 sequences are LNHDA and SQIVND (reference sequence). Here the CDR3 reads CASSIQTGQPQHF. The CDR3 bases are TGTGCCAGTAGTATACAGACAGGGCAGCCCCAGCATTTT.

The V and J genes are TRBV27 and TRBJ1-2, with a weak D call TRBD1 (6 bases). This CDR3 has 16 amino acids. Trimming left V 3 bases short and J 4 bases short, with 18 bases between. Germline CDR1 is MNHEY and CDR2 is SMNVEV (reference sequence). CDR3 sequence reads: CASSFMTAGESYGYTF. In DNA, the CDR3 is TGTGCCAGCAGTTTTATGACAGCAGGGGAGAGCTATGGCTACACCTTC.

This rearrangement joins TRBV6-5 to TRBJ2-3, with a possible D match to TRBD2 (5 bases). Germline V CDR1 and CDR2: MNHEY, SVGAGI. This CDR3 comprises 13 residues. Between the trimmed V and J ends, which lost 5 bases and 5 bases, there was a span of 11 bases. The CDR3 is CASSSGRGDTQYF. CDR3 DNA: TGTGCCAGCAGTAGCGGTCGAGGAGATACGCAGTATTTT.

This clone was found a few times. The V gene is TRBV7-8, the J gene TRBJ2-1; D is perhaps TRBD1 (6 bases). CDR1 SGHVS and CDR2 FQNEAQ come from the germline V gene. The CDR3 has 15 residues. V shed 4 bases and J shed 3 bases, with 13 bases lying between them. This CDR3 reads CASSSPDSNYNEQFF. CDR3 coding DNA: TGTGCCAGCAGCTCACCGGACAGTAACTACAATGAGCAGTTCTTC.

This clone came up once. V is TRBV3-1 (or the pseudogene TRBV3-2) and J is TRBJ2-1; 11 bases match TRBD2. The length of the CDR3 is 16 residues. V dropped 3 bases and J dropped 3; count of bases not matched to a gene: 4. Germline CDR1 reads LGHDT; CDR2 reads YNNKEL (reference sequence). CDR3: CASSHRLAGNYNEQFF. The DNA for the CDR3 is TGTGCCAGCAGCCATAGACTAGCGGGGAACTACAATGAGCAGTTCTTC.

The rearrangement joins TRBV4-1 to TRBJ1-3, with a tentative D call TRBD1 (5 bases). This CDR3 contains 14 residues. The germline V gene encodes CDR1 MGHRA and CDR2 YSYEKL. V was pared by 8 bases and J by 4 bases, with 15 bases between. The CDR3 DNA reads TGCGCCAGCCGGTTAGACAGTCTCGGAAACACCATATATTTT. Translated, it gives CASRLDSLGNTIYF.

The rearrangement joins TRBV19 to TRBJ2-2; D may be TRBD1 (6 bases). Trimming left V 7 bases short and J 4 bases short, with 16 bases between. The length of the CDR3 is 15 residues. Per germline, CDR1 LNHDA and CDR2 SQIVND (reference sequence). CDR3 coding DNA: TGTGCCAGTACCCCGATACAGGGATCCACCGGGGAGCTGTTTTTT. Protein product: CASTPIQGSTGELFF.

The chain carries TRBV15 and TRBJ1-2, with 7 bases aligning to TRBD1. Looked up from germline, CDR1 is LNHNV and CDR2 is YYDKDF (reference sequence). This CDR3 contains 15 residues. Trimming cost V 1 base and J 3 bases; bases outside gene matches: 5. CDR3 DNA: TGTGCCACCAGCAGAGGGACAGGATATGACTATGGCTACACCTTC. Its protein product is CATSRGTGYDYGYTF.

This chain uses TRBV30 with TRBJ1-4; D ambiguous. There are 11 residues in the CDR3. The germline CDR1 and CDR2 sequences are GTSNPN and SVGIG (reference sequence). V was shortened by 5 bases and J by 6 bases, with 7 bases between the two germline ends. CDR3 loop: CAWARDEKLFF. In DNA form, the CDR3 reads TGTGCCTGGGCCCGGGATGAAAAACTGTTTTTT.

This clone was detected a few times. Mismatch with germline at one junction end may stem from a read error. The chain employs TRBV7-7 and TRBJ2-1; 12 nucleotides align to TRBD2. This CDR3 comprises 15 residues. The V gene's germline CDR1 is SSHAT and CDR2 FNYEAQ (reference sequence). CDR3 region: CASSPGTSGYNEQFF. CDR3 bases: TGTGCTAGCAGCCCAGGGACTAGCGGGTACAATGAGCAGTTCTTC.

This sequence joins TRBV5-1 and TRBJ2-5, with D perhaps TRBD2 (6 bases). The germline V gene has CDR1 SGHRS and CDR2 YFSETQ. The V gene lost 1 base and the J gene lost 4 bases, with 11 bases spanning the gap. The CDR3 is 14 amino acids. The CDR3 sequence: CASSLSGGLETQYF. DNA for the CDR3: TGCGCCAGCAGCTTGTCCGGGGGTTTAGAGACCCAGTACTTC. The whole variable domain, filled in from reference TRBV5-1 and TRBJ2-5, reads KAGVTQTPRYLIKTRGQQVTLSCSPISGHRSVSWYQQTPGQGLQFLFEYFSETQRNKGNFPGRFSGRQFSNSRSEMNVSTLELGDSALYLCASSLSGGLETQYFGPGTRLLVL.

The chain uses TRBV29-1 and TRBJ2-1; 7 bases agree with TRBD2. Losses at the gene ends were 5 bases for V and 3 bases for J; bases not matched to a gene: 4. The CDR3 totals 13 residues. Germline CDR1 SQVTM, CDR2 ANQGSEA. CDR3 DNA: TGCAGCGTTCTGTCTAGCGGCTACAATGAGCAGTTCTTC. Translated: CSVLSSGYNEQFF.

This chain connects TRBV27 to TRBJ1-2, with TRBD1 matching over 7 bases. Germline lookup yields CDR1 MNHEY and CDR2 SMNVEV (reference sequence). The CDR3 length is 13 residues. The junction had 4 bases not matched to a gene; V was cut back by 3 bases and J by 6 bases. The chain's CDR3 is CASSFVQGDGYTF. The CDR3 DNA reads TGTGCCAGCAGTTTCGTGCAGGGGGATGGCTACACCTTC.

This rearrangement joins TRBV5-1 to TRBJ2-3; 8 bases map to TRBD1. Germline CDR1 SGHRS, CDR2 YFSETQ. CDR3 size: 14 residues. V lost 8 bases and J lost 2; bases outside the gene matches: 7. The CDR3 DNA reads as TGCGCCAGTCTCAGGGGGCCTGACACAGATACGCAGTATTTT. This translates into CASLRGPDTDTQYF.

The rearrangement links TRBV10-3 to TRBJ1-5; D call uncertain. CDR1 is ENHRY, CDR2 SYGVKD, per germline. Deletions cut 11 bases from V and 2 bases from J, with 13 bases between. This CDR3 comprises 13 residues. CDR3 bases: TGTGCCTCGGGTGCAGACGGCAATCAGCCCCAGCATTTT. Translated, it gives CASGADGNQPQHF.

The chain uses TRBV24-1 and TRBJ2-3; 7 bases line up with TRBD2. Germline V gene lookup returns CDR1 KGHDR and CDR2 SFDVKD. The V segment lost 6 bases and the J segment 5 bases; nucleotides outside the gene matches: 7. The CDR3 loop spans 14 amino acids. In DNA form, the CDR3 reads TGTGCCACCAGTCTGGGAGGGACGCTAGATACGCAGTATTTT. Translating it yields CATSLGGTLDTQYF.

The CDR3 DNA sequence: TGTGCCAGTAGTATACGGCTAGCGGGAGGCGCTAGGGATGAGCAGTTCTTC. It translates to CASSIRLAGGARDEQFF. This rearrangement joins TRBV19 to TRBJ2-1, with 11 bases identical to TRBD2. The germline gives CDR1 LNHDA, CDR2 SQIVND (reference sequence). J gave up 8 bases and V 2 bases, and 11 bases lay outside the gene matches. The CDR3 sequence is 17 residues long.

The CDR3 spells CASSASGSVEDTQYF. CDR3 nucleotides: TGCGCCAGCAGCGCTAGCGGGAGTGTCGAAGATACGCAGTATTTT. The chain links TRBV5-1 to TRBJ2-3, with 10 bases aligning to TRBD2. Losses at the gene ends were 4 bases for V and 5 bases for J; bases not matched to a gene: 7. Germline loops: CDR1 SGHRS, CDR2 YFSETQ. The CDR3 is 15 residues long.